Reported below is one T cell receptor (beta chain). This sample was included in a study of Ad26.COV2.S vaccination and SARS-CoV-2 variants. Specified treatment: 15 to 20 received Ad26.COV2.S at low or high dose, single or two shots; about 5 received placebo; per-sample allocation not given. Each sample was drawn 63 days after the first injection (of vaccine or placebo). Clones were read by immunoSEQ multiplex PCR, and TCRdb kept only the in-frame ones, dropping some. The sample lists around 300,000 clones; approximately 90% were seen once. Sequenced material: peripheral blood, taken in a trial of Ad26.COV2.S vaccine versus placebo. This receptor was identified in a person aged 18-65 years who received the Ad26.COV2.S COVID-19 vaccine or a placebo.

CDR3 in DNA: TGTGCCAGCAGTGAATCGGTCAGAGGCTCCTACAATGAGCAGTTCTTC. Protein product: CASSESVRGSYNEQFF. The chain uses TRBV25-1 and TRBJ2-1; no clear D. The ends were cut back, 1 base at V and 0 bases at J, with 10 bases in the middle. Germline V lookup: CDR1 MGHDK, CDR2 SYGVNS. The CDR3 has 16 amino acids.